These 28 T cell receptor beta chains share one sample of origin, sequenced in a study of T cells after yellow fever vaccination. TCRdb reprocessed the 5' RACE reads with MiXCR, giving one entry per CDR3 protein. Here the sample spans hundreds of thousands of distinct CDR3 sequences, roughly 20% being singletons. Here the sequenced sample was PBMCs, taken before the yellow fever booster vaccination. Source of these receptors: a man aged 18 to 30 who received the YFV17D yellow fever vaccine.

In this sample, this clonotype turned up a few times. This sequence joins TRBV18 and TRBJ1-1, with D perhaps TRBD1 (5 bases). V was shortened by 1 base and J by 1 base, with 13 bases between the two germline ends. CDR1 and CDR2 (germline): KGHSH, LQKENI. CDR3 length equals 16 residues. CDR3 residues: CASSPQSGRANTEAFF. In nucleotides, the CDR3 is TGTGCCAGCTCACCACAGAGTGGCAGGGCGAACACTGAAGCTTTCTTT.

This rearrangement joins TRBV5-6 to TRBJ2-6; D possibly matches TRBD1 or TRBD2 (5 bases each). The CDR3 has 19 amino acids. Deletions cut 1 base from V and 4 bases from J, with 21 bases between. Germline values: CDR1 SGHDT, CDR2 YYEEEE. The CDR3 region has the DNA TGTGCCAGCAGCTTGAGCCGGGACCTCCTCCGAACCGGGGCCAACGTCCTGACTTTC. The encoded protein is CASSLSRDLLRTGANVLTF.

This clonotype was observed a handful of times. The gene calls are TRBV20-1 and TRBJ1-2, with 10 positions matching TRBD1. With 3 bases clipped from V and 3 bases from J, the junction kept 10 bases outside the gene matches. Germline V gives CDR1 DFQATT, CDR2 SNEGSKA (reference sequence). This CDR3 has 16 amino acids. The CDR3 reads CSASLTGTGVYYGYTF. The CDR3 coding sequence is TGCAGTGCTAGTCTCACCGGGACAGGGGTTTACTATGGCTACACCTTC.

The CDR3: CASSIGTGNTEAFF. CDR3 DNA: TGTGCCAGTAGTATAGGGACAGGAAACACTGAAGCTTTCTTT. The chain combines TRBV19 with TRBJ1-1; 7 bases map to TRBD1. V was clipped by 1 base and J by 2 bases; unmatched bases: 1. Germline loops: CDR1 LNHDA, CDR2 SQIVND (reference sequence). The CDR3 spans 14 residues. Based on the CDR3 plus reference TRBV19 and TRBJ1-1, the full variable domain is DGGITQSPKYLFRKEGQNVTLSCEQNLNHDAMYWYRQDPGQGLRLIYYSQIVNDFQKGDIAEGYSVSREKKESFPLTVTSAQKNPTAFYLCASSIGTGNTEAFFGQGTRLTVV.

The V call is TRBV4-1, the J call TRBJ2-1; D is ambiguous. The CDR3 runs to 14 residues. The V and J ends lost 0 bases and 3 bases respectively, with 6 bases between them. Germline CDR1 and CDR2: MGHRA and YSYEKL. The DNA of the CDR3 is TGCGCCAGCAGCCAAGAGCCGGGCTACAATGAGCAGTTCTTC. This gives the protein CASSQEPGYNEQFF.

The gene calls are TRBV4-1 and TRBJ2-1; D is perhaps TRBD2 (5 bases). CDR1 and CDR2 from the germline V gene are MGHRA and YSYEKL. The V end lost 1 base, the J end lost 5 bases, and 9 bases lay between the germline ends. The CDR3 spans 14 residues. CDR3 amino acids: CASSQVFGDNEQFF. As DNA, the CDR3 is TGCGCCAGCAGCCAAGTCTTCGGGGACAATGAGCAGTTCTTC.

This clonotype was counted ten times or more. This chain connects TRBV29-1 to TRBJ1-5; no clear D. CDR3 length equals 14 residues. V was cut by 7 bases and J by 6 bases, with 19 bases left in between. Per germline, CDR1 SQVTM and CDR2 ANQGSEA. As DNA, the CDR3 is TGCAGCGACAACCTAAGACCTAGAGGTCAGCCCCAGCATTTT. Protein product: CSDNLRPRGQPQHF.

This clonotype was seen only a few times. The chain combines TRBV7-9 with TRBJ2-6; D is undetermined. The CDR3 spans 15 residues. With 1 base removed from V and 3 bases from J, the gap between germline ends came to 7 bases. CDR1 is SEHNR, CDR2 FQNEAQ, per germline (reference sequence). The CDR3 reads CASSLVTLGANVLTF. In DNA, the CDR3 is TGTGCCAGCAGCTTAGTGACTCTTGGGGCCAACGTCCTGACTTTC.

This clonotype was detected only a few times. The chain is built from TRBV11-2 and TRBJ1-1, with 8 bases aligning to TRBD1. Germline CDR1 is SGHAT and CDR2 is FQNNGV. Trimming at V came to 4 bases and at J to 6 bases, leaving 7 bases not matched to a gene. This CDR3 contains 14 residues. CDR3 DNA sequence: TGTGCCAGCAGCTGGTCACAGGGGGGCTCTGAAGCTTTCTTT. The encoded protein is CASSWSQGGSEAFF.

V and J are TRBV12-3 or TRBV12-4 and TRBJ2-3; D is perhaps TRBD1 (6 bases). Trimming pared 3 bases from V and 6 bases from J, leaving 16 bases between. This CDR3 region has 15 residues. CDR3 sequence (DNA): TGTGCCAGCAGTTTCCGGGACATAGGCGGGGATACGCAGTATTTT. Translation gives CASSFRDIGGDTQYF.

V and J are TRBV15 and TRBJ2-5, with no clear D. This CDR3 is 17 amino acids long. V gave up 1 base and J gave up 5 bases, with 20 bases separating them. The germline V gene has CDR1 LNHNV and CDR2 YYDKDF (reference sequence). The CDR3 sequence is CATSRGVVRRRNETQYF. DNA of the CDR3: TGTGCCACCAGCAGAGGGGTGGTCAGGCGGCGTAATGAGACCCAGTACTTC.

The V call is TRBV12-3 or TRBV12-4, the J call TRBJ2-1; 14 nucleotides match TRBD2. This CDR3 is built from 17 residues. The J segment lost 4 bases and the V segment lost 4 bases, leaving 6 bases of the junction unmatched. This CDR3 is CASSSGLAGAGYNEQFF. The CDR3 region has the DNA TGTGCCAGCAGTTCGGGACTAGCGGGGGCGGGATACAATGAGCAGTTCTTC.

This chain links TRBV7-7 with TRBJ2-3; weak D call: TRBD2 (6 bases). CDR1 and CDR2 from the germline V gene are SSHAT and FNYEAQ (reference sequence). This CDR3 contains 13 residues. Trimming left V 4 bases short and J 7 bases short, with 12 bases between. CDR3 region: CASSSGTFNTQYF. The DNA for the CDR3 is TGTGCCAGCAGCTCGGGGACTTTTAATACGCAGTATTTT.

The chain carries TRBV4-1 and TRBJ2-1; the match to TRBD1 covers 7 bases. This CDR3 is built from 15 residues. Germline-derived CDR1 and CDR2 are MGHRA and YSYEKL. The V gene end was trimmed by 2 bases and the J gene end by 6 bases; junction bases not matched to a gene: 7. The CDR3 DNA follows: TGCGCCAGCAGCCAACCTGGGTCAGGGGGCAATGAGCAGTTCTTC. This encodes CASSQPGSGGNEQFF.

The CDR3, as DNA: TGTGCCAGCAGTTTCCGGGACAGGGGGGGAAATCAGCCCCAGCATTTT. Amino acid sequence: CASSFRDRGGNQPQHF. The V and J genes are TRBV6-6 and TRBJ1-5, with 11 positions matching TRBD1. Per germline, CDR1 MNHNY and CDR2 SVGAGI (reference sequence). The CDR3 is 16 residues long. Losses at the gene ends were 4 bases for V and 4 bases for J; bases not matched to a gene: 6.

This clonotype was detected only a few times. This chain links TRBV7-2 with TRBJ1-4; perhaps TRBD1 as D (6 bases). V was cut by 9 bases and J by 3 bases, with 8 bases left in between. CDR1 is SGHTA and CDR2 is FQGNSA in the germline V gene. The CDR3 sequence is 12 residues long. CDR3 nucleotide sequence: TGTGCCAGTGGACAGCCTAATGAAAAACTGTTTTTT. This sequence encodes CASGQPNEKLFF.

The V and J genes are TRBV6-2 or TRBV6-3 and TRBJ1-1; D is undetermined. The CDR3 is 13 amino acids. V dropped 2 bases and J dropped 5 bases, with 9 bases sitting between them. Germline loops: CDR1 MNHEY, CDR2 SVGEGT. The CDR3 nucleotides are TGTGCCAGCAGTTACATGGGGTGGACTGAAGCTTTCTTT. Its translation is CASSYMGWTEAFF.

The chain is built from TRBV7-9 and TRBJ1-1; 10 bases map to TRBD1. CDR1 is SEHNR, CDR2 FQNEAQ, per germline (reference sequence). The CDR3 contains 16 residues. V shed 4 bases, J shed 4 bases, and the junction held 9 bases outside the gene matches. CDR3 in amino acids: CASSYVPGQGSTEAFF. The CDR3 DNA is TGTGCCAGCAGCTATGTCCCGGGACAGGGGAGCACTGAAGCTTTCTTT.

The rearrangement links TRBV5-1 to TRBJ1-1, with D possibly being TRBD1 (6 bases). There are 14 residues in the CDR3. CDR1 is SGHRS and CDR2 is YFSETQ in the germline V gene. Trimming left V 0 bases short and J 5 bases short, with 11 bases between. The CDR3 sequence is CASSLETGRTEAFF. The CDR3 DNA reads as TGCGCCAGCAGCTTGGAAACAGGGCGGACTGAAGCTTTCTTT.

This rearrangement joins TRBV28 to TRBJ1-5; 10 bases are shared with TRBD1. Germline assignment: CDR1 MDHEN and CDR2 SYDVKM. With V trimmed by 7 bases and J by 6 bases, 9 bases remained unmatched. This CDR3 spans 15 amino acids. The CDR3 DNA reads TGTGCCAGCACCCGGACAGGGGGTTATCCTCAGCCCCAGCATTTT. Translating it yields CASTRTGGYPQPQHF.

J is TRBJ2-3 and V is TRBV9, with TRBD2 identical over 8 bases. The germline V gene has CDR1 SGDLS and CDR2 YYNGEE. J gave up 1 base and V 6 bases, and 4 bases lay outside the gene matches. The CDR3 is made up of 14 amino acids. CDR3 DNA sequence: TGTGCCAGCAACTTAGCGGGGCGCACAGATACGCAGTATTTT. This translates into CASNLAGRTDTQYF.

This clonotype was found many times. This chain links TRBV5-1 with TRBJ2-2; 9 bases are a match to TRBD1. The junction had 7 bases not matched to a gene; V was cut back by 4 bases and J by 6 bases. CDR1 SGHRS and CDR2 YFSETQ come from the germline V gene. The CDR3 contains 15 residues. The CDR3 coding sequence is TGCGCCAGCAGCCCCTCGACAGGGGGATCCGGGGAGCTGTTTTTT. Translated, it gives CASSPSTGGSGELFF.

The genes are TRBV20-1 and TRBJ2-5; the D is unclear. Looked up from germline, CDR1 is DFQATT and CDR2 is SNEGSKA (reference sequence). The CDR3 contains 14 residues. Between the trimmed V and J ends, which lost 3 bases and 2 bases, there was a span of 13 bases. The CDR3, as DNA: TGCAGTGCTAGGGGCCCAGGTGGGCAAGAGACCCAGTACTTC. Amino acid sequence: CSARGPGGQETQYF.

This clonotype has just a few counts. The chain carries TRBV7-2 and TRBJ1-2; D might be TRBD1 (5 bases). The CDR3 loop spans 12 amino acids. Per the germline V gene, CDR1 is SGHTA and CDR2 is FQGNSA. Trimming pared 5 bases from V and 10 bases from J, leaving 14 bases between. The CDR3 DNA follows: TGTGCCAGCAGCCCCGACAGCCATTTCTACACCTTC. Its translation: CASSPDSHFYTF.

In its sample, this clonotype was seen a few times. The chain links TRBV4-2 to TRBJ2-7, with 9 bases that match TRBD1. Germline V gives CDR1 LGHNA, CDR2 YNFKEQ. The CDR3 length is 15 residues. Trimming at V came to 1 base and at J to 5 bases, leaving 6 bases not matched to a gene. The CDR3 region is CASSQGYTGGHEQYF. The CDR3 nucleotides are TGTGCCAGCAGCCAAGGATACACAGGGGGCCACGAGCAGTACTTC.

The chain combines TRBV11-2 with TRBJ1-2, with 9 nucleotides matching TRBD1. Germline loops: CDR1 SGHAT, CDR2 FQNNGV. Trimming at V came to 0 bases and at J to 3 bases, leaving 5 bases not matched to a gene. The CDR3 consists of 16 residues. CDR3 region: CASSLDPTGGDYGYTF. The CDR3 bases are TGTGCCAGCAGCTTAGATCCGACAGGGGGGGACTATGGCTACACCTTC. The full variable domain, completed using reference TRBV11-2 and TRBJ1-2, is EAGVAQSPRYKIIEKRQSVAFWCNPISGHATLYWYQQILGQGPKLLIQFQNNGVVDDSQLPKDRFSAERLKGVDSTLKIQPAKLEDSAVYLCASSLDPTGGDYGYTFGSGTRLTVV.

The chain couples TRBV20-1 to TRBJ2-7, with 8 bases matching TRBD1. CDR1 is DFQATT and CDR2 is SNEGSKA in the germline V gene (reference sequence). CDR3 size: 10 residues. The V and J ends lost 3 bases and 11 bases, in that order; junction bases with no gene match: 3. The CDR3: CSASGGQEYF. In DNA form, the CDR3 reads TGCAGTGCTAGTGGGGGACAGGAGTACTTC.

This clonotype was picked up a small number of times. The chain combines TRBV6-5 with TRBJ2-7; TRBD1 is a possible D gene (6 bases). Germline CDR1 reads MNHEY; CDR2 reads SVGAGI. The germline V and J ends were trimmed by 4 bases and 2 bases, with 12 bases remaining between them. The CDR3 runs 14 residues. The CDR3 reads CASSSGDRTYEQYF. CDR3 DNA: TGTGCCAGCAGTTCAGGGGATAGGACCTACGAGCAGTACTTC.